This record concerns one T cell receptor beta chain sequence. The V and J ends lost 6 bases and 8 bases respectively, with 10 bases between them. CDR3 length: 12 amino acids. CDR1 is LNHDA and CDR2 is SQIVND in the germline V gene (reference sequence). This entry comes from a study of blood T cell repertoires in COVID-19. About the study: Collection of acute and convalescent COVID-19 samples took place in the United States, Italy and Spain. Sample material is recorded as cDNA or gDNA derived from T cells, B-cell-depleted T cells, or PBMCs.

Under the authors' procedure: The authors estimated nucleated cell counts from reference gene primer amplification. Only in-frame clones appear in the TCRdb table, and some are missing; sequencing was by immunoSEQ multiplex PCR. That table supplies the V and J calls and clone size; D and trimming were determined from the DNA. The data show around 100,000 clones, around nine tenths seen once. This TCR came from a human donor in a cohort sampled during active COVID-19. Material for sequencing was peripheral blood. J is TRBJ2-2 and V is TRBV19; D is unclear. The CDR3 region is CASSFPAGELFF. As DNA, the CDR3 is TGTGCCAGTAGCTTCCCCGCGGGGGAGCTGTTTTTT.